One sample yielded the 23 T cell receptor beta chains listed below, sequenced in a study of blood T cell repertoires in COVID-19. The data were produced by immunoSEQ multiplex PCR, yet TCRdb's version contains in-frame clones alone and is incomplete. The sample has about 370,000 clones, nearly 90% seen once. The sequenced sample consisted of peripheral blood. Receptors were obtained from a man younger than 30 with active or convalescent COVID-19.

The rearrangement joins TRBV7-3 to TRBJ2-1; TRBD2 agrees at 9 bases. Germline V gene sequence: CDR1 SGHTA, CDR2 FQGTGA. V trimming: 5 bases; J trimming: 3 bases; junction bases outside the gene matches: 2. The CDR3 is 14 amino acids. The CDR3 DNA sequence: TGTGCCAGCAGCAGGACTAGCGACTACAATGAGCAGTTCTTC. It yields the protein CASSRTSDYNEQFF.

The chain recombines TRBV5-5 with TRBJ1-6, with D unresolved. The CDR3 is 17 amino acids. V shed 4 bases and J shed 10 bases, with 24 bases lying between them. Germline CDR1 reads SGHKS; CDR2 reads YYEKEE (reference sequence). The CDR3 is CASSPSGDLGSVSPLHF. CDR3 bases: TGTGCCAGCAGCCCCAGCGGAGACCTTGGATCTGTATCACCCCTCCACTTT.

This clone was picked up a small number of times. Written as DNA, the CDR3 is TGTGCCAGCAGCTTAAACAGGGACCCTTACAATGAGCAGTTCTTC. This codes for CASSLNRDPYNEQFF. The chain links TRBV7-3 to TRBJ2-1; tentatively, D is TRBD1 (6 bases). Trimming took 1 base from V and 4 from J, leaving 11 bases between them. The CDR3 has 15 amino acids. Germline loops: CDR1 SGHTA, CDR2 FQGTGA.

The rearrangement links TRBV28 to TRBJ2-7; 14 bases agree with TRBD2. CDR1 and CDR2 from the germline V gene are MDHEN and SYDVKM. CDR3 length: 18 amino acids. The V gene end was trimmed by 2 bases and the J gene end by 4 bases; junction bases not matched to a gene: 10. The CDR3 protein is CASSLPRLAGGMLYEQYF. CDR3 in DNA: TGTGCCAGCAGTTTACCCCGACTAGCGGGAGGGATGTTGTACGAGCAGTACTTC.

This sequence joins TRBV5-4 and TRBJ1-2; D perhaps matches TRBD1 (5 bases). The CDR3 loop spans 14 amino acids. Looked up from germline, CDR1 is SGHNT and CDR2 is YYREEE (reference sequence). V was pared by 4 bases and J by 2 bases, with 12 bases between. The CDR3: CASSLGRENYGYTF. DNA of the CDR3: TGTGCCAGCAGCCTGGGACGGGAGAACTATGGCTACACCTTC.

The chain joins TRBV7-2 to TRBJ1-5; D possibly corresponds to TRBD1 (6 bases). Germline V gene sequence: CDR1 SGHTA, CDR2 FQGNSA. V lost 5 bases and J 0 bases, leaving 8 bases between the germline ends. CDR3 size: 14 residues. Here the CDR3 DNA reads TGTGCCAGCAGCCGGACAGTTAGCAATCAGCCCCAGCATTTT. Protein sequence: CASSRTVSNQPQHF.

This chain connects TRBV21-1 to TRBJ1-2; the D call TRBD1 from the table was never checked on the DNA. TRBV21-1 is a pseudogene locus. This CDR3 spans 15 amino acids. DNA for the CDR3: TGTGCCAGCAGCGAAGAAGGACAGGGGGCGGATGGCTACACCTTC. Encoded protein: CASSEEGQGADGYTF.

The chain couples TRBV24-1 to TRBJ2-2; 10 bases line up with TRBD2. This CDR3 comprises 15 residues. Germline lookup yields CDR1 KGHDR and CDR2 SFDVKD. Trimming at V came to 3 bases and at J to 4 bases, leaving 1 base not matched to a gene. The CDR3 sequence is CATSDQRGGTGELFF. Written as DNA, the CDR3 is TGTGCCACCAGTGATCAGCGGGGGGGCACCGGGGAGCTGTTTTTT.

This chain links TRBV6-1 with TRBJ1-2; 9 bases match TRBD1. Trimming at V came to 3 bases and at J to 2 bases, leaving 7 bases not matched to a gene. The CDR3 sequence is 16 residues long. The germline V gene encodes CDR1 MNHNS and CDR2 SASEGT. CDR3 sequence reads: CASSDPGQGKNYGYTF. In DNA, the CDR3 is TGTGCCAGCAGTGACCCGGGACAGGGAAAAAACTATGGCTACACCTTC.

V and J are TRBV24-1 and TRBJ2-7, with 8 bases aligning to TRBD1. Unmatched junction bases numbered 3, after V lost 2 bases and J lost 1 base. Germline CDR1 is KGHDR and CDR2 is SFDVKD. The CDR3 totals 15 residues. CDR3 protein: CATSDSRTGSYEQYF. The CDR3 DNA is TGTGCCACCAGTGATTCCCGGACAGGGTCCTACGAGCAGTACTTC.

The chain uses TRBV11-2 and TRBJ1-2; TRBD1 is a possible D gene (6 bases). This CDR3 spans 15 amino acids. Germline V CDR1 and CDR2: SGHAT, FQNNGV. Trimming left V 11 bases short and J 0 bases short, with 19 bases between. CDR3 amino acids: CAVGGGRLANYGYTF. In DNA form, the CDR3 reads TGTGCCGTAGGGGGGGGACGACTAGCTAACTATGGCTACACCTTC.

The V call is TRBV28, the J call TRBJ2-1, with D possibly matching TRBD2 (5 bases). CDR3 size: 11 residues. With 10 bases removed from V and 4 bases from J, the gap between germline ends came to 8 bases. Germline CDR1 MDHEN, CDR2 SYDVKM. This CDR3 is CAIRGYNEQFF. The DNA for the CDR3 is TGTGCCATCCGGGGTTACAATGAGCAGTTCTTC.

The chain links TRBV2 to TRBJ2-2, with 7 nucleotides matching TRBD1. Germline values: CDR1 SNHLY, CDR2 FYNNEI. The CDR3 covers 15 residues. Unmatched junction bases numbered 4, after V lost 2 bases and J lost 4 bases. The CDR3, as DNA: TGTGCCAGCAGTGAAAGGGACAGAGTCACCGGGGAGCTGTTTTTT. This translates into CASSERDRVTGELFF.

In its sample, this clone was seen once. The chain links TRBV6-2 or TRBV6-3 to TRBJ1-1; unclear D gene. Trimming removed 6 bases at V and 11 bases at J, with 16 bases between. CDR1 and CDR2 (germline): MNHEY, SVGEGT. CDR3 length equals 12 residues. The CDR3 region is CASSSIGGRAFF. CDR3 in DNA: TGTGCCAGCAGCAGTATCGGCGGTAGGGCTTTCTTT.

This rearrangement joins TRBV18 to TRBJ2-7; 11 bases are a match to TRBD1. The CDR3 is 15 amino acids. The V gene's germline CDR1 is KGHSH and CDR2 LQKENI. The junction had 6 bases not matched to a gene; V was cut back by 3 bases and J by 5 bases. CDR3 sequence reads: CASSPLGGQGDEQYF. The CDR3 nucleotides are TGTGCCAGCTCACCTTTGGGGGGACAGGGGGACGAGCAGTACTTC.

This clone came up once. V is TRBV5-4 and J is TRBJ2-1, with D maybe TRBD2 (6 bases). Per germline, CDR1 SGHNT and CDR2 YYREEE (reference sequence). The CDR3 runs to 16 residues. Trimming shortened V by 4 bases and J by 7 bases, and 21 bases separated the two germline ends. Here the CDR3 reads CASSRSLATRRNEQFF. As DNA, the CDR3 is TGTGCCAGCAGCCGAAGCCTAGCGACGAGGAGGAATGAGCAGTTCTTC. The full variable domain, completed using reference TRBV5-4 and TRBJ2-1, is ETGVTQSPTHLIKTRGQQVTLRCSSQSGHNTVSWYQQALGQGPQFIFQYYREEENGRGNFPPRFSGLQFPNYSSELNVNALELDDSALYLCASSRSLATRRNEQFFGPGTRLTVL.

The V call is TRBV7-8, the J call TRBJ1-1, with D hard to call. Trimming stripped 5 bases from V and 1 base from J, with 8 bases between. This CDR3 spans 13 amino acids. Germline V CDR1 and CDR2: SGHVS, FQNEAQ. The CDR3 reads CASSQNRNTEAFF. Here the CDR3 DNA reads TGTGCCAGCAGCCAAAACAGGAACACTGAAGCTTTCTTT.

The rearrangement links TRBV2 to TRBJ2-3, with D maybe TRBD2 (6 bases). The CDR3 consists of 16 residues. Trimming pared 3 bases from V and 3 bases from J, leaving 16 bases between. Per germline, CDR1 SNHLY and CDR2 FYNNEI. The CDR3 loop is CASSDSRRRGTDTQYF. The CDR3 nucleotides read TGTGCCAGCAGTGATAGCAGGAGGAGGGGTACAGATACGCAGTATTTT.

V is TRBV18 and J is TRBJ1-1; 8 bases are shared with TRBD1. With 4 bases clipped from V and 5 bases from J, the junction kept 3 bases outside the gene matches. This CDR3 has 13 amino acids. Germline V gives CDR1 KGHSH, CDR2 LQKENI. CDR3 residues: CASSRQGWTEAFF. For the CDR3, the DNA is TGTGCCAGCTCACGACAGGGGTGGACTGAAGCTTTCTTT. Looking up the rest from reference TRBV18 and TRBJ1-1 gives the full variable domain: NAGVMQNPRHLVRRRGQEARLRCSPMKGHSHVYWYRQLPEEGLKFMVYLQKENIIDESGMPKERFSAEFPKEGPSILRIQQVVRGDSAAYFCASSRQGWTEAFFGQGTRLTVV.

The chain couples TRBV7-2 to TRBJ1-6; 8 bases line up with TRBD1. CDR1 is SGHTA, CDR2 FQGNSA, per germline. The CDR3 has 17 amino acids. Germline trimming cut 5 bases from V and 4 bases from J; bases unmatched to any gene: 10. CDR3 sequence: CASSTPTGALYNSPLHF. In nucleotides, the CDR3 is TGTGCCAGCAGCACCCCGACAGGGGCGCTATATAATTCACCCCTCCACTTT. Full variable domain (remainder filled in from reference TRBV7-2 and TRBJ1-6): GAGVSQSPSNKVTEKGKDVELRCDPISGHTALYWYRQSLGQGLEFLIYFQGNSAPDKSGLPSDRFSAERTGGSVSTLTIQRTQQEDSAVYLCASSTPTGALYNSPLHFGNGTRLTVT.

Here the CDR3 reads CASSDYLQDNEQFF. In DNA form, the CDR3 reads TGCGCCAGCAGTGACTACCTCCAGGACAATGAGCAGTTCTTC. The rearrangement joins TRBV4-3 to TRBJ2-1; TRBD2 might be the D (5 bases). CDR3 size: 14 residues. Germline V lookup: CDR1 LGHNA, CDR2 YSLEER. V dropped 6 bases and J dropped 5 bases, with 14 bases sitting between them.

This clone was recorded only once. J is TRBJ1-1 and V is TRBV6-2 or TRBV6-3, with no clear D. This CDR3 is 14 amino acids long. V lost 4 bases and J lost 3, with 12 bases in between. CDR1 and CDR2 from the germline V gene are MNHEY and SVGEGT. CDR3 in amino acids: CASSSGIIDTEAFF. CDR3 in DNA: TGTGCCAGCAGTTCCGGGATTATTGACACTGAAGCTTTCTTT.

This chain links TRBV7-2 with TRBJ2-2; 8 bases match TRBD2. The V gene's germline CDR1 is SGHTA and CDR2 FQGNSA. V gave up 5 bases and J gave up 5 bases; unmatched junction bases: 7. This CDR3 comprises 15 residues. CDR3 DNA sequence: TGTGCCAGCAGCGCCCGACTAGCGTTGACCGGGGAGCTGTTTTTT. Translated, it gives CASSARLALTGELFF.